One TCR beta chain is described in this entry. These data belong to a study of blood T cell repertoires in COVID-19. Study information: Acute-phase and convalescent COVID-19 samples originated in the United States, Italy and Spain. T cells, B-cell-depleted T cells, or PBMCs supplied cDNA or gDNA.

Under the authors' procedure: Reference gene primers were amplified, and this amplification served to estimate nucleated cell counts. Method: immunoSEQ multiplex PCR; TCRdb's copy keeps in-frame clones and lacks some. V, J and clone size were drawn from that table, and D and trimming were deduced from the DNA. This sample has around 46,000 clones, with 88% found just once. Trimming pared 3 bases from V and 1 base from J, leaving 9 bases between. Germline V lookup: CDR1 SGHTA, CDR2 FQGTGA. The CDR3 sequence is 14 residues long. The specimen was peripheral blood. This sequence was found in a man aged 45-65 years with acute or convalescent COVID-19. The chain links TRBV7-3 to TRBJ1-1, with no clear D. Here the CDR3 reads CASSLGGPNTEAFF. The CDR3 nucleotides read TGTGCCAGCAGCTTGGGAGGTCCGAACACTGAAGCTTTCTTT.